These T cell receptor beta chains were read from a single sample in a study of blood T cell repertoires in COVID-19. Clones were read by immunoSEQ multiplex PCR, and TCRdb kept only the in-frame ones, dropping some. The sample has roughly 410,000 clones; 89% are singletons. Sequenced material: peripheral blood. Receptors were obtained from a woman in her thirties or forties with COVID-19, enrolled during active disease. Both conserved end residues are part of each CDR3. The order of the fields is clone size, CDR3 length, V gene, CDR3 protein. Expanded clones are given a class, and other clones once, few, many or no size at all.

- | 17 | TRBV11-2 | CASSSRGLALPSDTQYF
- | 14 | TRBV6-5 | CASTTGEMNTEAFF
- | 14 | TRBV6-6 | CASSRQGEGPEAFF
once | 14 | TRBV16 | CASSQSEGGHGYTF
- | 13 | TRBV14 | CASSQRAGNTIYF
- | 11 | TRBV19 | CASSEGEPQHF
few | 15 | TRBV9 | CASSVGTVNPYEQYF
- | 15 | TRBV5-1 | CASSIGLGNTGELFF
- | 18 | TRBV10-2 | CASRGWGQYPLSGNTIYF
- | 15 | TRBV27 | CASRTDGTGIYEQYF
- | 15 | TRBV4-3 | CASSQDRFGQAKAFF
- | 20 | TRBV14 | CASSQVQTPGLAGQSYEQYF
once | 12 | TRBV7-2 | CASSLRDTEAFF
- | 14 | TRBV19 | CASTSDSVVQPQHF
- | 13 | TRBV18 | CASSPVMNTEAFF
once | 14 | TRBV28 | CASLDRTNTGELFF
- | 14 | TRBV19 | CASRTKQGLSGYTF
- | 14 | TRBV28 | CASSWGQLSYEQYF
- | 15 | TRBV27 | CASSPTSGGLYEQYF
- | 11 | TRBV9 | CASSVDSEQFF
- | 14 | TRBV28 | CASTPRTGSGGYTF
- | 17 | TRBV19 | CASSIDRTGLMNTEAFF